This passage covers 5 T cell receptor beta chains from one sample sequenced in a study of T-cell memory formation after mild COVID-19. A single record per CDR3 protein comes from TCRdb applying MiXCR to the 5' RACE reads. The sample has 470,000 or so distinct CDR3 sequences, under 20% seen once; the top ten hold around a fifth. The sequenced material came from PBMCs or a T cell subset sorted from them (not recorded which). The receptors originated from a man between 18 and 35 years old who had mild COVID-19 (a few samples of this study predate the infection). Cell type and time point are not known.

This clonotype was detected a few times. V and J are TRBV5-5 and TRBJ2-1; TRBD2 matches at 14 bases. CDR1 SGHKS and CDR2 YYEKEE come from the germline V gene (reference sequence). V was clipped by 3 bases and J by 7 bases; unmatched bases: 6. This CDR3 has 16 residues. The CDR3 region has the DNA TGTGCCAGCAGCTCGGGGACTAGCGGGGGAAGTAATGAGCAGTTCTTC. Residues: CASSSGTSGGSNEQFF.

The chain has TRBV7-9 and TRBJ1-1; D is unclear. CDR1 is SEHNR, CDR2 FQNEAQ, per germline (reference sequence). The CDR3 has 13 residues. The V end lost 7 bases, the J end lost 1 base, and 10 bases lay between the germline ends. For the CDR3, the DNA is TGTGCCAGCAATTGGTGGGGGAACACTGAAGCTTTCTTT. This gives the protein CASNWWGNTEAFF.

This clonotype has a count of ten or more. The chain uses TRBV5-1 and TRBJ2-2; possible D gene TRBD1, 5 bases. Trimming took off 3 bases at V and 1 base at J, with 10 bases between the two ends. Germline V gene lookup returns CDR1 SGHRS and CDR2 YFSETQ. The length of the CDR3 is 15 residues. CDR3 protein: CASSSTALNTGELFF. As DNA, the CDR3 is TGCGCCAGCAGCTCGACAGCCTTGAACACCGGGGAGCTGTTTTTT.

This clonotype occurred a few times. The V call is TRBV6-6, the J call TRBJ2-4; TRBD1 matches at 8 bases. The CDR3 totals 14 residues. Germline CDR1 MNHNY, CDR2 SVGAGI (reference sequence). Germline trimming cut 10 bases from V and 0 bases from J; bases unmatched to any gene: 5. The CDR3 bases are TGTGCCAACAGGGGGTCTCTAGCCAAAAACATTCAGTACTTC. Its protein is CANRGSLAKNIQYF.

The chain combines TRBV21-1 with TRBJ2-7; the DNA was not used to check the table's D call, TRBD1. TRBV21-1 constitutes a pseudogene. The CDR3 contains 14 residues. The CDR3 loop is CASSTQGVDYEQYF. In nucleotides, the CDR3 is TGTGCCAGCAGCACACAGGGGGTTGACTACGAGCAGTACTTC.